Below, one T cell receptor beta chain is given with its context. V lost 8 bases, J lost 0 bases, and 11 bases lay in between. The CDR3 consists of 14 residues. Per the germline V gene, CDR1 is MDHEN and CDR2 is SYDVKM. The data were taken from a study of blood T cell repertoires in COVID-19. Generated by immunoSEQ multiplex PCR, the TCRdb table keeps only in-frame clones and is missing some. The sample contains about 100,000 clones, about four fifths of which appear only once. The sequence derives from a human donor in a cohort sampled during active COVID-19. Sequencing was carried out using peripheral blood. The chain uses TRBV28 and TRBJ2-1; a weak D match, TRBD2 (5 bases). This chain's CDR3 is CASRAGSSYNEQFF. The CDR3 DNA sequence: TGTGCCAGCCGGGCGGGTAGCTCCTACAATGAGCAGTTCTTC.